This TCR beta chain was found in a study of shared clonotypes between healthy human individuals. Findings of the study overall: Shared clonotypes across all four donors exceeded non-shared ones in generation probability.

CDR3 length equals 16 residues. From germline, CDR1 is LNHNV and CDR2 YYDKDF (reference sequence). Trimming removed 4 bases from V and 4 bases from J, with 17 bases in between. A CD45RA-negative memory subset and a CD45RA+ naive subset were separated from the CD4+ cells. Sequencing used immunoSEQ multiplex PCR; TCRdb keeps in-frame clones, though not all of them. The profile shows 2 million to 2.5 million clones, 90% to 97% of them singletons. Details on this clone: What it binds is unknown.

The chain links TRBV15 to TRBJ2-1; D is unresolved. The sequence came from a young man in good health. The source material was naive CD4+ T cells sorted from blood. Subset in this sample: CD45RA+ positively selected. CDR3 in amino acids: CATSTSGPRFYNEQFF. CDR3 DNA: TGTGCCACCAGCACCTCCGGGCCGCGTTTTTACAATGAGCAGTTCTTC.